This entry features one T cell receptor (beta chain) sequence. The data are from a study of T cells in Graves' hyperthyroidism and ophthalmopathy. This CDR3 contains 15 residues. With 2 bases removed from V and 0 bases from J, the gap between germline ends came to 8 bases. The germline gives CDR1 ENHRY, CDR2 SYGVKD. Amplification of TCR beta CDR3 regions used RNA as the template. An initial round of RT-PCR targeting the TCR CDR3 relied on the HTBI primer set. TCRdb analysed the multiplex PCR reads with MiXCR anew, one entry per CDR3 protein. The sample includes around 520,000 distinct CDR3 sequences, approximately 15% of them seen just once. PBMCs stemmed from over 7.5 ml fresh peripheral blood.

Material: blood. The chain is built from TRBV10-3 and TRBJ2-1; no clear D gene. The TCR originated in a woman younger than 30 with Graves' hyperthyroidism. For the CDR3, the DNA is TGTGCCATCAGTGAGCCCGGCAACTCCTACAATGAGCAGTTCTTC. This gives the protein CAISEPGNSYNEQFF.